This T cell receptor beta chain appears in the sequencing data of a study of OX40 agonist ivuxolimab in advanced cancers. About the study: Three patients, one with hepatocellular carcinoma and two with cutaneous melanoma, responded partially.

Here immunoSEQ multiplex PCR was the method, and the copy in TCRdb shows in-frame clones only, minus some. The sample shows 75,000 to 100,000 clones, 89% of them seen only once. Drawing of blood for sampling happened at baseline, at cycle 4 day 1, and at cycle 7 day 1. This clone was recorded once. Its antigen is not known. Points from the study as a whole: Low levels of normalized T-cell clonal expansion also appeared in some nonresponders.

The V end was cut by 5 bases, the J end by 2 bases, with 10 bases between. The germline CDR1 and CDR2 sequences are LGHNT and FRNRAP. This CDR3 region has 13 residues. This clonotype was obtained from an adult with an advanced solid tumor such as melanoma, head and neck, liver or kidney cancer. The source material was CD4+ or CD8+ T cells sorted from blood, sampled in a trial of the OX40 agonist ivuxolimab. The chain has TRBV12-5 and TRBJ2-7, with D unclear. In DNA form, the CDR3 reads TGTGCTAGTGGTAAAACAGTGACCTACGAGCAGTACTTC. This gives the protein CASGKTVTYEQYF.